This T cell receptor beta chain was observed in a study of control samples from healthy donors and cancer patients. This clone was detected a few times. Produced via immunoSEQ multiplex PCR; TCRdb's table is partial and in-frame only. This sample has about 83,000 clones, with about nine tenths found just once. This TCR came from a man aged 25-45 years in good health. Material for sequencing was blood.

DNA for the CDR3: TGTGCCAGCAGCCAATCTGGAAGGGGGGAGACCCAGTACTTC. It specifies CASSQSGRGETQYF. The chain has TRBV16 and TRBJ2-5; D possibly corresponds to TRBD1 (6 bases). The CDR3 has 14 residues. The V gene lost 0 bases and the J gene lost 5 bases, with 10 bases spanning the gap. Looked up from germline, CDR1 is KGHSY and CDR2 is FQNENV.